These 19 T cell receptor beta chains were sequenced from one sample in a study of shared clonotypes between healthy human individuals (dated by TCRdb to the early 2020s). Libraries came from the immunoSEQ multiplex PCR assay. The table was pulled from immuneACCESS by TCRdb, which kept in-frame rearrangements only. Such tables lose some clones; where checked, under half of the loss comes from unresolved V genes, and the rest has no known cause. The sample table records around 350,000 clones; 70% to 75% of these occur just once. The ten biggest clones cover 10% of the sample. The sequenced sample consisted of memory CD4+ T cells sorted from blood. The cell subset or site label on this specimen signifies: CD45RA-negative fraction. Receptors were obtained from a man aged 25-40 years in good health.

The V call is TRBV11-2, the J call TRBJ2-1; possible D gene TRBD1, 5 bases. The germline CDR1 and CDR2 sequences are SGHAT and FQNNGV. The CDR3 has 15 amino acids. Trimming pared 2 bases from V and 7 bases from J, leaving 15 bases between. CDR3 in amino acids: CASSLSRLQGNEQFF. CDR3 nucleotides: TGTGCCAGCAGCTTATCGAGGCTTCAGGGTAATGAGCAGTTCTTC.

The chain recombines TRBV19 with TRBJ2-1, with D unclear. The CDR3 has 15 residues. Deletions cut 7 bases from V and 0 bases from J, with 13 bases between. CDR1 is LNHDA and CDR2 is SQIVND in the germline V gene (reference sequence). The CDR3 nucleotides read TGTGCCAGTACCCGAAACTTTAACTCCTACAATGAGCAGTTCTTC. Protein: CASTRNFNSYNEQFF.

Written as DNA, the CDR3 is TGCGCCAGCAGCCCGGATCCAAACCAGCCCCAGCATTTT. Translating gives CASSPDPNQPQHF. The chain joins TRBV5-1 to TRBJ1-5; D gene unclear. CDR1 and CDR2 from the germline V gene are SGHRS and YFSETQ. The length of the CDR3 is 13 residues. V shed 4 bases and J shed 7 bases, with 12 bases lying between them.

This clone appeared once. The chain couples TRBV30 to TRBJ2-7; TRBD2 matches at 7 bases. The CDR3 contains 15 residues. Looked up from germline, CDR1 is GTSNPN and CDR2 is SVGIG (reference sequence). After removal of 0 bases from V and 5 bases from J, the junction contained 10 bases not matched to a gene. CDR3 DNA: TGTGCCTGGAGTGTGAGGGCGGGAGCGGCCCACGAGCAGTACTTC. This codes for CAWSVRAGAAHEQYF.

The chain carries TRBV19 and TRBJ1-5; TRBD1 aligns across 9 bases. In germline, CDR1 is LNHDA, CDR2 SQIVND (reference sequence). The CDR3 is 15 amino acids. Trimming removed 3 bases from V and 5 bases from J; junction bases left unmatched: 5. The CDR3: CASSIRGQGHQPQHF. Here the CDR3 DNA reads TGTGCCAGTAGTATTCGTGGACAGGGGCATCAGCCCCAGCATTTT.

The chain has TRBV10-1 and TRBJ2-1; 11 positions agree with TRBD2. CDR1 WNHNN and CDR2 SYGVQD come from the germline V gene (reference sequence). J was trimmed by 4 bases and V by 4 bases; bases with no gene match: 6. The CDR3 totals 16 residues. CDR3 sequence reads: CASSGSTSGVYNEQFF. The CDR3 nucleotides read TGCGCCAGCAGTGGGTCGACTAGCGGGGTATACAATGAGCAGTTCTTC.

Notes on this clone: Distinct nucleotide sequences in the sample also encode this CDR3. Here the CDR3 DNA reads TGCGCCAGCAGTCGGGGATCCTCCTACGAGCAGTACTTC. Translating gives CASSRGSSYEQYF. V usage is TRBV10-1 and J usage is TRBJ2-7; a weak D match, TRBD2 (5 bases). This CDR3 comprises 13 residues. The V and J ends lost 5 bases and 0 bases respectively, with 8 bases between them. CDR1 and CDR2 (germline): WNHNN, SYGVQD (reference sequence).

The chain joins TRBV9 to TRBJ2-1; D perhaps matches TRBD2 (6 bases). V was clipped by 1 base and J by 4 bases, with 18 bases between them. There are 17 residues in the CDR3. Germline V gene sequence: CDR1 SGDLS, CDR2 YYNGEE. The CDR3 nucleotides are TGTGCCAGCAGCGTACTTCCATCATCACGGGGGTACAATGAGCAGTTCTTC. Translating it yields CASSVLPSSRGYNEQFF.

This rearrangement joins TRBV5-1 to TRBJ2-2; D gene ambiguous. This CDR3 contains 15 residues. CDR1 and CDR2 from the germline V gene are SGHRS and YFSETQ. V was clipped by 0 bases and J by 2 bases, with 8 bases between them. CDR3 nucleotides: TGCGCCAGCAGCTTGGCGGCAGTTAACACCGGGGAGCTGTTTTTT. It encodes CASSLAAVNTGELFF.

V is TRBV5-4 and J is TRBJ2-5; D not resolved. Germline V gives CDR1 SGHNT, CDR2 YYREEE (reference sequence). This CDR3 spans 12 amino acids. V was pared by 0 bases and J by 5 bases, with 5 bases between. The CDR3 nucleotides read TGTGCCAGCAGCTTGGGCAAGGAGACCCAGTACTTC. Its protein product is CASSLGKETQYF.

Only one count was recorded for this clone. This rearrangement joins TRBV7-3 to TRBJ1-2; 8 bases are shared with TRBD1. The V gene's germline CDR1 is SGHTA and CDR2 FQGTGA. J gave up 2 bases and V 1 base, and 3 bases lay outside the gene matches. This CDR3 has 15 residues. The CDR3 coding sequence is TGTGCCAGCAGCTTAAACCAGGGGGCGAACTATGGCTACACCTTC. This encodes CASSLNQGANYGYTF.

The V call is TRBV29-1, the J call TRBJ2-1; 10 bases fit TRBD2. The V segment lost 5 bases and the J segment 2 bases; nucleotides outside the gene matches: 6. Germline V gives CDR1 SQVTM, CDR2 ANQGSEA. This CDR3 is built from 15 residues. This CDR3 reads CSVPSGRPTYNEQFF. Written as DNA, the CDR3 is TGCAGCGTTCCTAGCGGGAGACCCACCTACAATGAGCAGTTCTTC.

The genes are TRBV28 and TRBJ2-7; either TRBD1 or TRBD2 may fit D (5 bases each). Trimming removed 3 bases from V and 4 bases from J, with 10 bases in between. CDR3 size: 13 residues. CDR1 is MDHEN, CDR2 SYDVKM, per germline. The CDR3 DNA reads TGTGCCAGCAGTTTCGGGACGGGTTACGAGCAGTACTTC. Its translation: CASSFGTGYEQYF. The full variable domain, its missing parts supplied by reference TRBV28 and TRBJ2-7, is DVKVTQSSRYLVKRTGEKVFLECVQDMDHENMFWYRQDPGLGLRLIYFSYDVKMKEKGDIPEGYSVSREKKERFSLILESASTNQTSMYLCASSFGTGYEQYFGPGTRLTVT.

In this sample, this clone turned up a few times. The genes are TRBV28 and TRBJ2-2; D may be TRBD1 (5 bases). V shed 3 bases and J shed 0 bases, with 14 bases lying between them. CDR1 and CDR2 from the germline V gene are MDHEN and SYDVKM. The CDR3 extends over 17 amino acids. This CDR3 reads CASSFPMGRANTGELFF. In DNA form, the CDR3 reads TGTGCCAGCAGTTTCCCTATGGGCAGGGCGAACACCGGGGAGCTGTTTTTT. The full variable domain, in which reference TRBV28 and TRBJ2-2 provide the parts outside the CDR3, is DVKVTQSSRYLVKRTGEKVFLECVQDMDHENMFWYRQDPGLGLRLIYFSYDVKMKEKGDIPEGYSVSREKKERFSLILESASTNQTSMYLCASSFPMGRANTGELFFGEGSRLTVL.

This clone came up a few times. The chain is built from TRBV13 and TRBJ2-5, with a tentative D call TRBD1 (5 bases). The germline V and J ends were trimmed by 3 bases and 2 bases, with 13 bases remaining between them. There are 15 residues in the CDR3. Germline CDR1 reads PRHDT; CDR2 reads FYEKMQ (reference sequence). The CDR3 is CASSFSQGSQETQYF. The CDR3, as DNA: TGTGCCAGCAGCTTTTCCCAGGGATCGCAAGAGACCCAGTACTTC.

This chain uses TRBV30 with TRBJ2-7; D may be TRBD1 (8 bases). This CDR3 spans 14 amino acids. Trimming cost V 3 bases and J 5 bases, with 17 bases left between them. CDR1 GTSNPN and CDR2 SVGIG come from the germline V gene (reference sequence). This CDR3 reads CAWSAGQAGDEQYF. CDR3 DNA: TGTGCCTGGAGCGCGGGACAGGCGGGGGACGAGCAGTACTTC. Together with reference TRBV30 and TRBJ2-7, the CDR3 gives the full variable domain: SQTIHQWPATLVQPVGSPLSLECTVEGTSNPNLYWYRQAAGRGLQLLFYSVGIGQISSEVPQNLSASRPQDRQFILSSKKLLLSDSGFYLCAWSAGQAGDEQYFGPGTRLTVT.

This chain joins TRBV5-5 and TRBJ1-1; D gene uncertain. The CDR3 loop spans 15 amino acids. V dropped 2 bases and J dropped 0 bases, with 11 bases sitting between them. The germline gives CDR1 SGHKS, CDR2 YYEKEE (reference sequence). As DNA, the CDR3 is TGTGCCAGCAGCTTTAAGGGCGGAGTGAACACTGAAGCTTTCTTT. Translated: CASSFKGGVNTEAFF. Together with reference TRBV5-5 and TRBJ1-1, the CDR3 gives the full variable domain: DAGVTQSPTHLIKTRGQQVTLRCSPISGHKSVSWYQQVLGQGPQFIFQYYEKEERGRGNFPDRFSARQFPNYSSELNVNALLLGDSALYLCASSFKGGVNTEAFFGQGTRLTVV.

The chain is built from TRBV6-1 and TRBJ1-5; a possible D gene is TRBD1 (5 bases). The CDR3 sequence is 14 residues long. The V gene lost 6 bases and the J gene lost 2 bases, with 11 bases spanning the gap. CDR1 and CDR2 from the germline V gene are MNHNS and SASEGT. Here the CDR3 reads CASSPRGGNQPQHF. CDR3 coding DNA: TGTGCCAGCAGCCCTCGGGGGGGCAATCAGCCCCAGCATTTT.

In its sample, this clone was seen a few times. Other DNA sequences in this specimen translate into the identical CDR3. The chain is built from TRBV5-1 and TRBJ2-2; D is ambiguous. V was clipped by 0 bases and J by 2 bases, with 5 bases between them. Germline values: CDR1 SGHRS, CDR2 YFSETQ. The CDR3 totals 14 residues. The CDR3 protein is CASSLGGNTGELFF. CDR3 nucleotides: TGCGCCAGCAGCTTGGGGGGAAACACCGGGGAGCTGTTTTTT. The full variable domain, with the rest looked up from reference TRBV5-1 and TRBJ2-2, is KAGVTQTPRYLIKTRGQQVTLSCSPISGHRSVSWYQQTPGQGLQFLFEYFSETQRNKGNFPGRFSGRQFSNSRSEMNVSTLELGDSALYLCASSLGGNTGELFFGEGSRLTVL.